This T cell receptor beta chain stems from a study of OX40 agonist ivuxolimab in advanced cancers. As for the study in general: Melanoma, hepatocellular carcinoma, head and neck or renal cell cancer occurred in dose-escalation patients. Study-level findings and limits: Which antigen the expanded peripheral T cells recognized is unknown.

A word on this clone: Its antigen is unknown.

Data came from immunoSEQ multiplex PCR; TCRdb stores just in-frame clones and leaves some out. The sample lists 30,000 or so clones, roughly 90% occurring once. Individuals having autoimmune disease history or systemic immunosuppression were not enrolled. The germline gives CDR1 SNHLY, CDR2 FYNNEI. This CDR3 is built from 12 residues. V lost 7 bases, J lost 0 bases, and 7 bases lay in between. This sample comprised CD4+ or CD8+ T cells sorted from blood, obtained in a trial of the OX40 agonist ivuxolimab. The rearrangement joins TRBV2 to TRBJ2-7; no reliable D call. This receptor was obtained from an adult with an advanced solid tumor such as melanoma, head and neck, liver or kidney cancer. CDR3: CASTLSSYEQYF. Written as DNA, the CDR3 is TGTGCCAGCACCCTGAGCTCCTACGAGCAGTACTTC.